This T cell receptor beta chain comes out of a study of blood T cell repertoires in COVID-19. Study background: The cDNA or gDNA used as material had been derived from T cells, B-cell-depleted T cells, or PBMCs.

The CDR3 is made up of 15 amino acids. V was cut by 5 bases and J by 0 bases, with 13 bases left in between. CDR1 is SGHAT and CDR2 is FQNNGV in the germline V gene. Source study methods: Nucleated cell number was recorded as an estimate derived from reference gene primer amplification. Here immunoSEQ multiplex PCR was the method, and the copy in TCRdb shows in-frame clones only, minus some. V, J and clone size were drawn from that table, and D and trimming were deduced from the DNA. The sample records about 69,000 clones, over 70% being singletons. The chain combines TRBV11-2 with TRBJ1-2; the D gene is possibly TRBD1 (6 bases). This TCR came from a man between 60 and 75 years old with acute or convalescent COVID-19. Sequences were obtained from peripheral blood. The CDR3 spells CASSQGQTPNYGYTF. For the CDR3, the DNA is TGTGCCAGCAGCCAAGGACAGACTCCTAACTATGGCTACACCTTC.